Shown below are 29 T cell receptor beta chains from a single sample sequenced in a study of vaccination and CD4 T cells after COVID-19. An Oncomine TCR Beta short-read assay was used to sequence the DNA from cultured CD4+ T cells. TCRdb ran MiXCR on the PCR reads and lists one entry per CDR3 protein. The data contain 20,000 to 25,000 distinct CDR3 sequences, approximately 65% of them singletons. Treatment noted: roughly 11-day PBMC culture with coronavirus spike peptide pools or control peptides (ViraFEST assay). No antigen is known for these receptors. The sequencing here drew on CD4+ T cells from blood, cultured in vitro, taken before SARS-CoV-2 vaccination. These receptors came from a human donor who received a COVID-19 vaccine.

The gene calls are TRBV2 and TRBJ1-6; 11 bases agree with TRBD1. This CDR3 is 13 amino acids long. The J segment lost 7 bases and the V segment lost 11 bases, leaving 4 bases of the junction unmatched. The germline V gene encodes CDR1 SNHLY and CDR2 FYNNEI. CDR3 residues: CASGQGGNSPLHF. CDR3 DNA: TGTGCCTCGGGACAGGGGGGAAATTCACCCCTCCACTTT.

The genes are TRBV24-1 and TRBJ1-2; D is unclear. Germline assignment: CDR1 KGHDR and CDR2 SFDVKD. V was trimmed by 3 bases and J by 2 bases, leaving 12 bases between them. This CDR3 is built from 15 residues. CDR3 protein: CATSDGVDHNYGYTF. CDR3 DNA: TGTGCCACCAGTGATGGGGTGGATCACAACTATGGCTACACCTTC.

V usage is TRBV7-9 and J usage is TRBJ2-7; 9 positions agree with TRBD1. V dropped 5 bases and J dropped 3; count of bases not matched to a gene: 14. Germline-derived CDR1 and CDR2 are SEHNR and FQNEAQ (reference sequence). The CDR3 has 17 residues. The CDR3 DNA reads as TGTGCCAGCAGCCCAGGCCCCGGGGGACAGGGTCTCTACGAGCAGTACTTC. As protein: CASSPGPGGQGLYEQYF.

The chain uses TRBV6-2 or TRBV6-3 and TRBJ1-6; the D gene is possibly TRBD1 (6 bases). There are 16 residues in the CDR3. Germline V CDR1 and CDR2: MNHEY, SVGEGT. Trimming removed 0 bases at V and 10 bases at J, with 16 bases between. The CDR3 loop is CASSYSPQGASSPLHF. CDR3 bases: TGTGCCAGCAGTTACTCCCCACAGGGAGCGAGCTCACCCCTCCACTTT.

The CDR3 here is CASSLVQGNGYTF. CDR3 nucleotides: TGCGCCAGCAGCTTGGTTCAGGGGAATGGCTACACCTTC. The chain combines TRBV5-1 with TRBJ1-2, with a weak D call TRBD1 (6 bases). Germline V lookup: CDR1 SGHRS, CDR2 YFSETQ. This CDR3 has 13 residues. Trimming took off 0 bases at V and 6 bases at J, with 9 bases between the two ends. The variable domain in full, completed from reference TRBV5-1 and TRBJ1-2, reads KAGVTQTPRYLIKTRGQQVTLSCSPISGHRSVSWYQQTPGQGLQFLFEYFSETQRNKGNFPGRFSGRQFSNSRSEMNVSTLELGDSALYLCASSLVQGNGYTFGSGTRLTVV.

The J gene is TRBJ1-6, the V gene TRBV11-2; 9 bases fit TRBD1. J was trimmed by 4 bases and V by 5 bases; bases with no gene match: 6. The CDR3 consists of 16 residues. Germline-derived CDR1 and CDR2 are SGHAT and FQNNGV. CDR3 DNA: TGTGCCAGCAGCCGAGCCGGGACAGGGTATAATTCACCCCTCCACTTT. This translates into CASSRAGTGYNSPLHF.

This clonotype was seen more than once but under ten times. The gene calls are TRBV12-3 or TRBV12-4 and TRBJ1-2, with TRBD1 matching over 10 bases. The junction had 5 bases not matched to a gene; V was cut back by 4 bases and J by 6 bases. There are 14 residues in the CDR3. This chain's CDR3 is CASSWDRGDHGYTF. The CDR3 DNA is TGTGCCAGCAGTTGGGACAGGGGCGATCATGGCTACACCTTC.

The rearrangement uses TRBV20-1 and TRBJ2-7; weak D call: TRBD1 (6 bases). CDR3 size: 14 residues. The germline V gene encodes CDR1 DFQATT and CDR2 SNEGSKA (reference sequence). Trimming pared 0 bases from V and 0 bases from J, leaving 9 bases between. CDR3 in DNA: TGCAGTGCTAGAGAAACAGGGAGCTCCTACGAGCAGTACTTC. It yields the protein CSARETGSSYEQYF.

The rearrangement links TRBV20-1 to TRBJ1-6; 10 bases fit TRBD1. CDR3 length equals 17 residues. V lost 3 bases, J lost 4 bases, and 9 bases stayed unmatched. From germline, CDR1 is DFQATT and CDR2 SNEGSKA (reference sequence). In DNA, the CDR3 is TGCAGTGCTAGTAAATCGGGACAGGGGTGGTATAATTCACCCCTCCACTTT. Its protein product is CSASKSGQGWYNSPLHF.

This rearrangement joins TRBV4-2 to TRBJ2-3; D is unclear. The CDR3 extends over 14 amino acids. CDR1 is LGHNA, CDR2 YNFKEQ, per germline. Trimming cost V 0 bases and J 3 bases, with 7 bases left between them. In nucleotides, the CDR3 is TGTGCCAGCAGCCAAGAGGGTCAAACAGATACGCAGTATTTT. This gives the protein CASSQEGQTDTQYF.

The rearrangement joins TRBV20-1 to TRBJ2-4; 7 positions agree with TRBD1. The germline gives CDR1 DFQATT, CDR2 SNEGSKA (reference sequence). After removal of 7 bases from V and 1 base from J, the junction contained 7 bases not matched to a gene. The CDR3 runs 14 residues. The CDR3 reads CSVHRGSAKNIQYF. The CDR3 DNA follows: TGCAGTGTCCACAGGGGATCGGCCAAAAACATTCAGTACTTC.

By sample share, this clonotype is large. The chain employs TRBV6-1 and TRBJ1-6; D is ambiguous. V was cut by 3 bases and J by 8 bases, with 8 bases left in between. This CDR3 has 13 residues. CDR1 and CDR2 from the germline V gene are MNHNS and SASEGT. CDR3: CASSEVNYSPLHF. CDR3 in DNA: TGTGCCAGCAGTGAGGTCAATTATTCACCCCTCCACTTT.

The J gene is TRBJ1-1, the V gene TRBV14; the match to TRBD1 covers 7 bases. The V gene end was trimmed by 2 bases and the J gene end by 1 base; junction bases not matched to a gene: 7. Germline CDR1 reads SGHDN; CDR2 reads FVKESK. The CDR3 is 16 amino acids. The chain's CDR3 is CASSQLLTGSNTEAFF. The CDR3, as DNA: TGTGCCAGCAGCCAACTCCTGACAGGGTCGAACACTGAAGCTTTCTTT.

The chain joins TRBV7-9 to TRBJ2-7, with 9 bases aligning to TRBD1. The CDR3 covers 16 residues. The germline CDR1 and CDR2 sequences are SEHNR and FQNEAQ (reference sequence). V lost 5 bases and J lost 6; bases outside the gene matches: 14. The CDR3 loop is CASSPRGYRGRLEQYF. The CDR3 DNA sequence: TGTGCCAGCAGCCCCAGGGGTTACAGGGGGCGTCTCGAGCAGTACTTC.

This chain uses TRBV7-2 with TRBJ2-7; 8 nucleotides match TRBD1. J lost 5 bases, V lost 2 bases, and 8 bases had no gene match. Germline CDR1 SGHTA, CDR2 FQGNSA. This CDR3 has 15 amino acids. The CDR3 bases are TGTGCCAGCAGCTTAAGGGCAGGGGGCATCAACGAGCAGTACTTC. It translates to CASSLRAGGINEQYF.

V gene TRBV2 combines with J gene TRBJ2-5; D gene ambiguous. The CDR3 runs to 15 residues. V gave up 4 bases and J gave up 5 bases, with 17 bases separating them. Per the germline V gene, CDR1 is SNHLY and CDR2 is FYNNEI. Here the CDR3 reads CASSAGRAPRETQYF. CDR3 nucleotides: TGTGCCAGCAGTGCCGGTCGAGCGCCGCGGGAGACCCAGTACTTC.

The V call is TRBV7-3, the J call TRBJ2-3; D ambiguous. V was pared by 5 bases and J by 3 bases, with 15 bases between. Germline assignment: CDR1 SGHTA and CDR2 FQGTGA. The length of the CDR3 is 15 residues. CDR3 loop: CASSAYSGGTDTQYF. CDR3 DNA sequence: TGTGCCAGCAGCGCCTACAGTGGTGGGACAGATACGCAGTATTTT. The variable domain in full, with the rest retrieved from reference TRBV7-3 and TRBJ2-3, is GAGVSQTPSNKVTEKGKYVELRCDPISGHTALYWYRQSLGQGPEFLIYFQGTGAADDSGLPNDRFFAVRPEGSVSTLKIQRTERGDSAVYLCASSAYSGGTDTQYFGPGTRLTVL.

The rearrangement joins TRBV20-1 to TRBJ2-5; 10 bases match TRBD1. V dropped 2 bases and J dropped 3; count of bases not matched to a gene: 6. CDR1 is DFQATT, CDR2 SNEGSKA, per germline (reference sequence). The CDR3 runs 15 residues. CDR3 residues: CSARNPGTGEETQYF. The CDR3, as DNA: TGCAGTGCTAGAAATCCCGGGACAGGGGAAGAGACCCAGTACTTC.

The chain has TRBV7-9 and TRBJ2-1; possible D gene TRBD1, 5 bases. The CDR3 runs to 14 residues. The ends were cut back, 1 base at V and 7 bases at J, with 11 bases in the middle. In germline, CDR1 is SEHNR, CDR2 FQNEAQ (reference sequence). DNA of the CDR3: TGTGCCAGCAGCTTAGATGACAGATATAATGAGCAGTTCTTC. Translated: CASSLDDRYNEQFF.

J is TRBJ1-1 and V is TRBV21-1; the table assigns TRBD1, which was not confirmed against the DNA. TRBV21-1 is flagged as a pseudogene. The CDR3 sequence is 12 residues long. The CDR3 DNA sequence: TGTGCCAGCAGAAGGGGGCAAACTGAAGCTTTCTTT. Translated: CASRRGQTEAFF.

This clonotype was observed once. The chain couples TRBV5-1 to TRBJ2-3, with D perhaps given as TRBD1 or TRBD2 (6 bases each). V was shortened by 2 bases and J by 1 base, with 11 bases between the two germline ends. The CDR3 consists of 15 residues. The germline V gene has CDR1 SGHRS and CDR2 YFSETQ. In nucleotides, the CDR3 is TGCGCCAGCAGCTTTGGGGGGCCCGGCACAGATACGCAGTATTTT. It is translated as CASSFGGPGTDTQYF.

The V and J genes are TRBV19 and TRBJ1-5; 10 nucleotides agree with TRBD1. The germline CDR1 and CDR2 sequences are LNHDA and SQIVND (reference sequence). V dropped 5 bases and J dropped 7; count of bases not matched to a gene: 8. The CDR3 covers 15 residues. CDR3 protein: CASSRRDRGYQPQHF. The DNA for the CDR3 is TGTGCCAGTAGTCGCCGGGACAGGGGTTACCAGCCCCAGCATTTT.

The chain has TRBV5-4 and TRBJ1-2, with D perhaps TRBD1 (6 bases). From germline, CDR1 is SGHNT and CDR2 YYREEE (reference sequence). There are 13 residues in the CDR3. Trimming cost V 1 base and J 6 bases, with 10 bases left between them. The CDR3 bases are TGTGCCAGCAGCTTGAGGGGGGGGGATGGCTACACCTTC. Translating gives CASSLRGGDGYTF.

The rearrangement joins TRBV30 to TRBJ1-4, with D tentatively TRBD1 (5 bases). Germline values: CDR1 GTSNPN, CDR2 SVGIG (reference sequence). The CDR3 has 14 residues. V gave up 5 bases and J gave up 8 bases, with 18 bases separating them. The CDR3 DNA sequence: TGTGCCTGGGACCCCGGGGCCGGTGGGGAAAAACTGTTTTTT. Translated, it gives CAWDPGAGGEKLFF.

The chain carries TRBV19 and TRBJ1-5; tentative D call: TRBD1 (5 bases). This CDR3 has 14 residues. The germline V gene encodes CDR1 LNHDA and CDR2 SQIVND (reference sequence). V was shortened by 7 bases and J by 3 bases, with 13 bases between the two germline ends. The DNA for the CDR3 is TGTGCCAGTACCCATCAGGGTTACAATCAGCCCCAGCATTTT. Translated: CASTHQGYNQPQHF.

This clonotype was seen a handful of times. The gene calls are TRBV10-3 and TRBJ1-6; a possible D gene is TRBD1 (6 bases). Germline lookup yields CDR1 ENHRY and CDR2 SYGVKD. The V and J ends lost 6 bases and 5 bases respectively, with 14 bases between them. There are 15 residues in the CDR3. CDR3 region: CAIRNDRPDNSPLHF. The CDR3 DNA reads TGTGCCATCAGAAACGACAGGCCGGATAATTCACCCCTCCACTTT.

The V and J genes are TRBV2 and TRBJ2-3, with D hard to call. V lost 1 base, J lost 1 base, and 6 bases lay in between. The CDR3 runs 14 residues. Germline V gene sequence: CDR1 SNHLY, CDR2 FYNNEI. The CDR3 loop is CASSEEGGTDTQYF. CDR3 nucleotides: TGTGCCAGCAGTGAAGAAGGAGGCACAGATACGCAGTATTTT.

V and J are TRBV6-1 and TRBJ1-1; TRBD1 matches 11 bases. J lost 3 bases, V lost 6 bases, and 12 bases had no gene match. The CDR3 totals 17 residues. Per germline, CDR1 MNHNS and CDR2 SASEGT. In DNA, the CDR3 is TGTGCCAGCAGGAGGAAGGGACAGGGGGTAGCGGACACTGAAGCTTTCTTT. Protein sequence: CASRRKGQGVADTEAFF.

The chain employs TRBV20-1 and TRBJ2-1; the match to TRBD1 covers 9 bases. Losses at the gene ends were 1 base for V and 8 bases for J; bases not matched to a gene: 9. Germline CDR1 reads DFQATT; CDR2 reads SNEGSKA (reference sequence). The CDR3 totals 15 residues. This CDR3 is CSARVPTGGRDEQFF. CDR3 nucleotides: TGCAGTGCTAGAGTCCCGACAGGGGGGAGGGATGAGCAGTTCTTC.